This is a list of T cell receptor beta chains from one sample in a study of blood T cells in healthy people across ages. Each CDR3 protein gets one entry after TCRdb re-called the 5' RACE reads with MiXCR. This sample yields more than 500,000 distinct CDR3 sequences, of which 27% are seen a single time; over 3.5% belongs to the top ten. The same specimen was also included in a second study, on T cells of mothers and their children.

Source material: blood. The source of these receptors is a boy younger than 10 in good health. The CDR3 runs from the conserved cysteine through the conserved F or W. A D gene is named only where the DNA matches it firmly. Not every row has a clone size; where given, it reads once, few, many or a size class.

V gene: TRBV20-1
J gene: TRBJ1-1
clone size: few
D gene: TRBD1
CDR3 length: 11
CDR3 protein: CSATRQGWAFF
CDR3 DNA: TGCAGTGCTACCCGACAGGGGTGGGCTTTCTTT

V gene: TRBV12-5
J gene: TRBJ2-1
clone size: few
D gene: .
CDR3 length: 17
CDR3 protein: CASGLVIWGGPYNEQFF
CDR3 DNA: TGTGCTAGTGGTTTGGTAATATGGGGCGGTCCCTACAATGAGCAGTTCTTC

V gene: TRBV3-1
J gene: TRBJ1-6
clone size: few
D gene: TRBD1
CDR3 length: 15
CDR3 protein: CASSHRDRPNSPLHF
CDR3 DNA: TGTGCCAGCAGCCATCGGGACAGACCCAATTCACCCCTCCACTTT

V gene: TRBV5-5
J gene: TRBJ1-5
clone size: .
D gene: .
CDR3 length: 15
CDR3 protein: CASSFQGSGNQPQHF
CDR3 DNA: TGTGCCAGCAGCTTTCAGGGGTCGGGGAATCAGCCCCAGCATTTT

V gene: TRBV12-3/TRBV12-4
J gene: TRBJ1-1
clone size: few
D gene: TRBD1
CDR3 length: 15
CDR3 protein: CASRLPWTGDTEAFF
CDR3 DNA: TGTGCCAGCAGGCTACCCTGGACAGGGGACACTGAAGCTTTCTTT

V gene: TRBV11-3
J gene: TRBJ2-4
clone size: .
D gene: TRBD2
CDR3 length: 19
CDR3 protein: CASSPGTSGRSLSKNIQYF
CDR3 DNA: TGTGCCAGCAGCCCCGGGACTAGCGGGAGGTCCCTATCCAAAAACATTCAGTACTTC

V gene: TRBV7-2
J gene: TRBJ2-7
clone size: many
D gene: .
CDR3 length: 9
CDR3 protein: CASSYEQYF
CDR3 DNA: TGTGCCAGCAGCTACGAGCAGTACTTC

V gene: TRBV12-5
J gene: TRBJ2-7
clone size: .
D gene: .
CDR3 length: 17
CDR3 protein: CASVATGWGGRYYEQYF
CDR3 DNA: TGTGCTAGTGTTGCTACCGGATGGGGCGGGCGTTACTACGAGCAGTACTTC

V gene: TRBV20-1
J gene: TRBJ2-5
clone size: .
D gene: TRBD2
CDR3 length: 13
CDR3 protein: CSASPGGEETQYF
CDR3 DNA: TGCAGTGCTTCCCCGGGGGGGGAAGAGACCCAGTACTTC

V gene: TRBV28
J gene: TRBJ2-7
clone size: many
D gene: TRBD2
CDR3 length: 15
CDR3 protein: CASSLGLAGTYEQYF
CDR3 DNA: TGTGCCAGCAGTTTAGGGCTAGCGGGAACCTACGAGCAGTACTTC

V gene: TRBV10-3
J gene: TRBJ2-2
clone size: .
D gene: .
CDR3 length: 15
CDR3 protein: CAIRPPNRNTGELFF
CDR3 DNA: TGTGCCATCAGACCTCCTAACCGGAACACCGGGGAGCTGTTTTTT

V gene: TRBV6-5
J gene: TRBJ1-4
clone size: .
D gene: .
CDR3 length: 17
CDR3 protein: CASSYLSPGVSTEKLFF
CDR3 DNA: TGTGCCAGCAGCTACCTCTCACCCGGGGTCTCTACTGAAAAACTGTTTTTT

V gene: TRBV20-1
J gene: TRBJ2-7
clone size: .
D gene: TRBD2
CDR3 length: 15
CDR3 protein: CSATRPGGSNYEQYF
CDR3 DNA: TGCAGTGCCACCCGCCCGGGCGGGAGTAATTACGAGCAGTACTTC

V gene: TRBV7-6
J gene: TRBJ1-6
clone size: .
D gene: .
CDR3 length: 14
CDR3 protein: CASSADSRNSPLHF
CDR3 DNA: TGTGCCAGCAGCGCGGACTCGAGGAATTCACCCCTCCACTTT

V gene: TRBV3-1
J gene: TRBJ1-2
clone size: .
D gene: .
CDR3 length: 12
CDR3 protein: CASSNGGNGYTF
CDR3 DNA: TGTGCCAGCAGCAATGGAGGTAATGGCTACACCTTC

V gene: TRBV12-3/TRBV12-4
J gene: TRBJ2-5
clone size: .
D gene: .
CDR3 length: 17
CDR3 protein: CASSFSPGRNHEETQYF
CDR3 DNA: TGTGCCAGCAGTTTTTCCCCCGGGCGTAACCACGAAGAGACCCAGTACTTC

V gene: TRBV7-9
J gene: TRBJ1-5
clone size: .
D gene: .
CDR3 length: 14
CDR3 protein: CASSSDTTNQPQHF
CDR3 DNA: TGTGCCAGCAGTTCCGACACAACCAATCAGCCCCAGCATTTT

V gene: TRBV9
J gene: TRBJ2-1
clone size: .
D gene: TRBD2
CDR3 length: 15
CDR3 protein: CASSVELAGVNEQFF
CDR3 DNA: TGTGCCAGCAGCGTAGAACTAGCGGGGGTTAATGAGCAGTTCTTC

V gene: TRBV5-1
J gene: TRBJ2-7
clone size: .
D gene: TRBD1
CDR3 length: 18
CDR3 protein: CASSLKGTGPMGDYEQYF
CDR3 DNA: TGCGCCAGCAGCTTGAAGGGGACAGGGCCCATGGGCGACTACGAGCAGTACTTC

V gene: TRBV11-2
J gene: TRBJ2-5
clone size: few
D gene: TRBD1
CDR3 length: 19
CDR3 protein: CASIPKRGTGGSRGETQYF
CDR3 DNA: TGTGCCAGCATCCCCAAAAGGGGGACAGGGGGCAGTCGAGGGGAGACCCAGTACTTC

V gene: TRBV6-2/TRBV6-3
J gene: TRBJ2-4
clone size: .
D gene: TRBD2
CDR3 length: 19
CDR3 protein: CASSYIWGSGDLAKNIQYF
CDR3 DNA: TGTGCCAGCAGTTACATCTGGGGTAGCGGGGATCTAGCCAAAAACATTCAGTACTTC

V gene: TRBV7-2
J gene: TRBJ2-3
clone size: .
D gene: TRBD2
CDR3 length: 17
CDR3 protein: CASSSGLAGGSTYTQYF
CDR3 DNA: TGTGCCAGCAGCTCAGGACTAGCGGGAGGGAGCACATATACGCAGTATTTT

V gene: TRBV20-1
J gene: TRBJ2-1
clone size: few
D gene: .
CDR3 length: 14
CDR3 protein: CSAGGAGSYNEQFF
CDR3 DNA: TGCAGTGCGGGGGGAGCGGGTTCCTACAATGAGCAGTTCTTC

V gene: TRBV6-5
J gene: TRBJ1-3
clone size: .
D gene: .
CDR3 length: 13
CDR3 protein: CASGALSGNTIYF
CDR3 DNA: TGTGCCAGCGGGGCACTCTCTGGAAACACCATATATTTT

V gene: TRBV12-5
J gene: TRBJ2-7
clone size: .
D gene: .
CDR3 length: 16
CDR3 protein: CASGPSYGRDSYEQYF
CDR3 DNA: TGTGCTAGTGGTCCCTCCTATGGGCGGGACTCCTACGAGCAGTACTTC

V gene: TRBV18
J gene: TRBJ2-5
clone size: .
D gene: TRBD2
CDR3 length: 16
CDR3 protein: CASSLTTSRFGETQYF
CDR3 DNA: TGTGCCAGCTCGCTAACGACTAGCAGGTTTGGAGAGACCCAGTACTTC

V gene: TRBV27
J gene: TRBJ2-7
clone size: .
D gene: .
CDR3 length: 14
CDR3 protein: CASRAPRHLYEQYF
CDR3 DNA: TGTGCCAGCAGGGCCCCCCGGCACTTATACGAGCAGTACTTC

V gene: TRBV5-1
J gene: TRBJ2-5
clone size: .
D gene: .
CDR3 length: 15
CDR3 protein: CASSLVFDSPETQYF
CDR3 DNA: TGCGCCAGCAGCTTGGTTTTCGACAGTCCGGAGACCCAGTACTTC

V gene: TRBV29-1
J gene: TRBJ1-2
clone size: few
D gene: .
CDR3 length: 15
CDR3 protein: CSVAIRQISNYGYTF
CDR3 DNA: TGCAGCGTTGCAATCAGACAGATAAGTAACTATGGCTACACCTTC

V gene: TRBV13
J gene: TRBJ1-1
clone size: few
D gene: .
CDR3 length: 16
CDR3 protein: CASSLGGDIEAAEAFF
CDR3 DNA: TGTGCCAGCAGCTTAGGAGGGGACATAGAGGCCGCTGAAGCTTTCTTT

V gene: TRBV12-3/TRBV12-4
J gene: TRBJ1-2
clone size: .
D gene: .
CDR3 length: 14
CDR3 protein: CASSLSAQRNGYTF
CDR3 DNA: TGTGCCAGCAGTTTAAGTGCGCAGAGAAATGGCTACACCTTC

V gene: TRBV12-3/TRBV12-4
J gene: TRBJ2-4
clone size: few
D gene: TRBD1
CDR3 length: 13
CDR3 protein: CASSPGQPNIQYF
CDR3 DNA: TGTGCCAGCAGTCCGGGACAGCCGAACATTCAGTACTTC

V gene: TRBV2
J gene: TRBJ2-5
clone size: few
D gene: .
CDR3 length: 14
CDR3 protein: CASSDGRVSETQYF
CDR3 DNA: TGTGCCAGCAGTGACGGACGGGTTTCTGAGACCCAGTACTTC

V gene: TRBV12-3/TRBV12-4
J gene: TRBJ2-1
clone size: few
D gene: .
CDR3 length: 16
CDR3 protein: CASTVGGGSSYNEQFF
CDR3 DNA: TGTGCCAGCACCGTAGGAGGGGGGAGCTCCTACAATGAGCAGTTCTTC

V gene: TRBV5-1
J gene: TRBJ1-4
clone size: many
D gene: .
CDR3 length: 14
CDR3 protein: CASSTDSGDEKLFF
CDR3 DNA: TGCGCCAGCAGCACCGACAGTGGGGATGAAAAACTGTTTTTT

V gene: TRBV10-3
J gene: TRBJ1-6
clone size: few
D gene: .
CDR3 length: 16
CDR3 protein: CAISETRDSGNSPLHF
CDR3 DNA: TGTGCCATCAGTGAGACCAGGGACTCAGGCAATTCACCCCTCCACTTT

V gene: TRBV12-3/TRBV12-4
J gene: TRBJ2-7
clone size: .
D gene: .
CDR3 length: 14
CDR3 protein: CASSAGTTNYEQYF
CDR3 DNA: TGTGCCAGCAGTGCCGGGACAACAAACTACGAGCAGTACTTC

V gene: TRBV7-9
J gene: TRBJ1-2
clone size: few
D gene: .
CDR3 length: 15
CDR3 protein: CASSGLRGSFYGYTF
CDR3 DNA: TGTGCCAGCAGCGGGTTGCGCGGCTCCTTCTATGGCTACACCTTC

V gene: TRBV9
J gene: TRBJ2-1
clone size: .
D gene: .
CDR3 length: 14
CDR3 protein: CASSPDGRFDEQFF
CDR3 DNA: TGTGCCAGCAGTCCCGACGGGAGATTTGATGAGCAGTTCTTC

V gene: TRBV27
J gene: TRBJ1-5
clone size: few
D gene: .
CDR3 length: 14
CDR3 protein: CASSLIDSNQPQHF
CDR3 DNA: TGTGCCAGCAGTTTAATCGATAGCAATCAGCCCCAGCATTTT

V gene: TRBV20-1
J gene: TRBJ2-7
clone size: .
D gene: TRBD2
CDR3 length: 15
CDR3 protein: CSARDHGAGSYEQYF
CDR3 DNA: TGCAGTGCTAGAGATCACGGAGCGGGATCCTACGAGCAGTACTTC

V gene: TRBV5-1
J gene: TRBJ1-1
clone size: .
D gene: TRBD1
CDR3 length: 15
CDR3 protein: CASSALGQKNTEAFF
CDR3 DNA: TGCGCCAGCAGCGCCCTGGGACAGAAGAACACTGAAGCTTTCTTT

V gene: TRBV6-5
J gene: TRBJ2-7
clone size: few
D gene: TRBD2
CDR3 length: 15
CDR3 protein: CASSWSLAATYEQYF
CDR3 DNA: TGTGCCAGCAGTTGGTCACTAGCGGCTACCTACGAGCAGTACTTC

V gene: TRBV6-2/TRBV6-3
J gene: TRBJ2-5
clone size: few
D gene: TRBD2
CDR3 length: 14
CDR3 protein: CASTLAGMGETQYF
CDR3 DNA: TGTGCCAGCACCTTAGCGGGCATGGGGGAGACCCAGTACTTC

V gene: TRBV7-8
J gene: TRBJ1-5
clone size: few
D gene: .
CDR3 length: 14
CDR3 protein: CASSMNRDLQPQHF
CDR3 DNA: TGTGCCAGCAGCATGAACAGGGATCTTCAGCCCCAGCATTTT

V gene: TRBV9
J gene: TRBJ2-3
clone size: .
D gene: .
CDR3 length: 15
CDR3 protein: CASSVGVISTDTQYF
CDR3 DNA: TGTGCCAGCAGCGTAGGCGTTATAAGCACAGATACGCAGTATTTT

V gene: TRBV20-1
J gene: TRBJ1-2
clone size: few
D gene: .
CDR3 length: 14
CDR3 protein: CSARETSSNYGYTF
CDR3 DNA: TGCAGTGCTAGGGAGACAAGTTCTAACTATGGCTACACCTTC

V gene: TRBV7-2
J gene: TRBJ2-7
clone size: .
D gene: .
CDR3 length: 13
CDR3 protein: CASSLSLAVEQYF
CDR3 DNA: TGTGCCAGCAGCTTATCGCTAGCAGTCGAGCAGTACTTC

V gene: TRBV20-1
J gene: TRBJ2-1
clone size: .
D gene: TRBD2
CDR3 length: 16
CDR3 protein: CSAPGIPGLGNNEQFF
CDR3 DNA: TGCAGTGCGCCGGGAATCCCGGGACTAGGGAACAATGAGCAGTTCTTC

V gene: TRBV18
J gene: TRBJ1-1
clone size: few
D gene: .
CDR3 length: 16
CDR3 protein: CASSPLPSVLNTEAFF
CDR3 DNA: TGTGCCAGCTCACCATTGCCCAGCGTATTGAACACTGAAGCTTTCTTT

V gene: TRBV6-2/TRBV6-3
J gene: TRBJ1-5
clone size: .
D gene: .
CDR3 length: 14
CDR3 protein: CASSYWGNNQPQHF
CDR3 DNA: TGTGCCAGCAGTTACTGGGGAAACAATCAGCCCCAGCATTTT

V gene: TRBV5-1
J gene: TRBJ1-6
clone size: .
D gene: TRBD1
CDR3 length: 15
CDR3 protein: CASSLGTGPDSPLHF
CDR3 DNA: TGCGCCAGCAGCTTGGGGACAGGGCCGGATTCACCCCTCCACTTT

V gene: TRBV18
J gene: TRBJ2-2
clone size: .
D gene: TRBD2
CDR3 length: 16
CDR3 protein: CASSSLALKNTGELFF
CDR3 DNA: TGTGCCAGCTCCTCACTAGCGTTAAAGAACACCGGGGAGCTGTTTTTT

V gene: TRBV7-9
J gene: TRBJ2-7
clone size: .
D gene: TRBD2
CDR3 length: 15
CDR3 protein: CASSPPGAGAYEQYF
CDR3 DNA: TGTGCCAGCAGCCCCCCGGGAGCGGGGGCCTACGAGCAGTACTTC

V gene: TRBV10-3
J gene: TRBJ1-1
clone size: .
D gene: .
CDR3 length: 13
CDR3 protein: CAITPASNTEAFF
CDR3 DNA: TGTGCCATCACGCCGGCTTCGAACACTGAAGCTTTCTTT

V gene: TRBV5-1
J gene: TRBJ1-1
clone size: few
D gene: .
CDR3 length: 15
CDR3 protein: CASSPAELSDTEAFF
CDR3 DNA: TGCGCCAGCAGCCCGGCGGAGTTAAGTGACACTGAAGCTTTCTTT

V gene: TRBV2
J gene: TRBJ1-1
clone size: few
D gene: TRBD1
CDR3 length: 14
CDR3 protein: CASTGQGARTEAFF
CDR3 DNA: TGTGCCAGCACTGGACAGGGGGCGCGGACTGAAGCTTTCTTT

V gene: TRBV12-3/TRBV12-4
J gene: TRBJ2-3
clone size: .
D gene: .
CDR3 length: 14
CDR3 protein: CASNSDLPADTQYF
CDR3 DNA: TGTGCCAGCAACTCTGACCTACCGGCAGATACGCAGTATTTT

V gene: TRBV3-1
J gene: TRBJ1-2
clone size: .
D gene: .
CDR3 length: 13
CDR3 protein: CASSQDGRLGYTF
CDR3 DNA: TGTGCCAGCAGCCAAGATGGCAGGTTGGGCTACACCTTC